Detailed here is one TCR beta chain. Antigen specificity is unknown. This record belongs to a study of OX40 agonist ivuxolimab in advanced cancers. As for the study in general: From 23 to 79 years was the age range, with a mean of roughly 64 years, and about 83% were male. The study, taken as a whole, reports: Some patients who did not respond also had low normalized T-cell clonal expansion.

V dropped 7 bases and J dropped 0 bases, with 13 bases sitting between them. The germline V gene has CDR1 MNHNY and CDR2 SVGAGI (reference sequence). The CDR3 consists of 15 residues. TCRdb's table, derived via immunoSEQ multiplex PCR, lists solely in-frame clones and lacks some. The sample has about 150,000 clones; 75% to 95% are singletons. The chain is built from TRBV6-6 and TRBJ1-5, with unresolved D. The source is an adult with an advanced solid tumor such as melanoma, head and neck, liver or kidney cancer. The source material was CD4+ or CD8+ T cells sorted from blood, sampled in a trial of the OX40 agonist ivuxolimab. The CDR3 bases are TGTGCCAGCAACACGACGGGTTATAGCAATCAGCCCCAGCATTTT. Translated: CASNTTGYSNQPQHF.